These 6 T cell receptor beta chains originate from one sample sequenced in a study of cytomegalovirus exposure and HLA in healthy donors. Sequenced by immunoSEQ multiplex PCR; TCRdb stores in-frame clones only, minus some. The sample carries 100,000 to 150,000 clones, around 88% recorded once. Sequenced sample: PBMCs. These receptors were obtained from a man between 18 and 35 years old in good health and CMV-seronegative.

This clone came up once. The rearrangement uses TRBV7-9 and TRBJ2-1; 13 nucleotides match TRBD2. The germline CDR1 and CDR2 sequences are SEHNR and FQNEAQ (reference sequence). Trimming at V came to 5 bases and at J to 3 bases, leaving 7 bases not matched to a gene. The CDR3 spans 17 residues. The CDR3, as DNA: TGTGCCAGCAGCGCCAGACTAGCGGGGGGCTACTACAATGAGCAGTTCTTC. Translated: CASSARLAGGYYNEQFF.

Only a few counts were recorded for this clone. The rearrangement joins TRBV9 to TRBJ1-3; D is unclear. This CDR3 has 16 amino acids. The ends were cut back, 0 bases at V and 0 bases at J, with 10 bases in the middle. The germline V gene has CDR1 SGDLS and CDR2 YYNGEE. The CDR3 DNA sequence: TGTGCCAGCAGCGTAGCTGATCAGTTCTCTGGAAACACCATATATTTT. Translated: CASSVADQFSGNTIYF.

The CDR3 here is CASSWTSGEYNEQFF. The DNA of the CDR3 is TGTGCCAGCAGTTGGACTAGCGGGGAATACAATGAGCAGTTCTTC. The genes are TRBV6-1 and TRBJ2-1; 12 positions match TRBD2. The J segment lost 4 bases and the V segment lost 5 bases, leaving 3 bases of the junction unmatched. Germline-derived CDR1 and CDR2 are MNHNS and SASEGT. CDR3 length: 15 amino acids.

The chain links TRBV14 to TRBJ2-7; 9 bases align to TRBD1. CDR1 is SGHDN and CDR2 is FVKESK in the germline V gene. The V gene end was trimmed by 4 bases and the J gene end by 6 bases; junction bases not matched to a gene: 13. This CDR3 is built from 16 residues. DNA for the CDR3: TGTGCCAGCAGCCTGCGTTCCGGGACAGGGTCTCGCGAGCAGTACTTC. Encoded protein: CASSLRSGTGSREQYF.

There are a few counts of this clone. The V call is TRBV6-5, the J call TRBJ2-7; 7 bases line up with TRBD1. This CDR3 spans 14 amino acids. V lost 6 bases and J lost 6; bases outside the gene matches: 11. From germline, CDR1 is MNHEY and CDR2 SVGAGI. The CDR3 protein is CASSNTPTGLEQYF. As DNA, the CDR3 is TGTGCCAGCAGCAACACCCCGACAGGGCTCGAGCAGTACTTC.

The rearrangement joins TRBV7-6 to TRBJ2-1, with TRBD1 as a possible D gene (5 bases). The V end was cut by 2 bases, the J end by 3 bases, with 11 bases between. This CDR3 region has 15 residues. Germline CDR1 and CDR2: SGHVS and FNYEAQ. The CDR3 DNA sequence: TGTGCCAGCAGCTTAAAGGGGTGGTACTACAATGAGCAGTTCTTC. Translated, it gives CASSLKGWYYNEQFF.